This note documents a single T cell receptor beta chain sequence. Its antigen remains unknown. The length of the CDR3 is 12 residues. The V gene's germline CDR1 is SGHVS and CDR2 FNYEAQ. V gave up 2 bases and J gave up 5 bases, with 4 bases separating them. TCRdb redid the calling of the reads with MiXCR, one entry per CDR3 protein. The sample holds approximately 150,000 distinct CDR3 sequences; about 20% are singletons and the top ten take more than 25%. The entry originates in a study of T cell repertoires in cytomegalovirus infection. Study-wide background: Carrying CMV and the relevant HLA type showed in public TCR beta signatures.

Study findings and constraints: Carriage of CMV together with the relevant HLA was identifiable through cumulative public TCR beta family frequency.

The chain couples TRBV7-6 to TRBJ2-1; D is ambiguous. The receptor was derived from a human donor in good health (CMV status not recorded). Some clones in this sample may be carry-over from other donors' samples. The sequences come from CD8+ T cells from cultured PBMCs, collected from culture after CMV antigen stimulation. CDR3 nucleotides: TGTGCCAGCAGCTTAACCAACAATGAGCAGTTCTTC. Amino acid sequence: CASSLTNNEQFF.